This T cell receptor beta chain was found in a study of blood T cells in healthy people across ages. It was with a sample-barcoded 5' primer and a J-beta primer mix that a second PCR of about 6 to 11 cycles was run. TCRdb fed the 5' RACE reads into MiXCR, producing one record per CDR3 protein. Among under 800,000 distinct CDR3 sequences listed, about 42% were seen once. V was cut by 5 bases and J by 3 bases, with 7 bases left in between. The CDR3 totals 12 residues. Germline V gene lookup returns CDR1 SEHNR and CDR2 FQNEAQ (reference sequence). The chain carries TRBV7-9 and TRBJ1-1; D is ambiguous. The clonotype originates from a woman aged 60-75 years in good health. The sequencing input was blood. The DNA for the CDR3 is TGTGCCAGCAGCGTAGACTACACTGAAGCTTTCTTT. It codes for CASSVDYTEAFF.